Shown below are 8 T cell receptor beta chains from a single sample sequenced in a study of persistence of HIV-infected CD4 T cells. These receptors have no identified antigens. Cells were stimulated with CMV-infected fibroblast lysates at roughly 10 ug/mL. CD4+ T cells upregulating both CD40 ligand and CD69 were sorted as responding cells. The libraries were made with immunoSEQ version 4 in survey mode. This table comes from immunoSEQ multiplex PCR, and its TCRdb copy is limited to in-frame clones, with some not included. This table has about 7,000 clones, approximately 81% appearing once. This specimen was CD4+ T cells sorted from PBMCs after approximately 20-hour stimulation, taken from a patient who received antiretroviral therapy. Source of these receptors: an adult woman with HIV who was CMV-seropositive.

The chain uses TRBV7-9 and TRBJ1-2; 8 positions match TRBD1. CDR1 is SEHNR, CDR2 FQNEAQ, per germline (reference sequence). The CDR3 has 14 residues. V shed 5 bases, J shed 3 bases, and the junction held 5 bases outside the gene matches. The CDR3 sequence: CASSLGQGDYGYTF. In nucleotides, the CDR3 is TGTGCCAGCAGCCTTGGACAGGGTGACTATGGCTACACCTTC.

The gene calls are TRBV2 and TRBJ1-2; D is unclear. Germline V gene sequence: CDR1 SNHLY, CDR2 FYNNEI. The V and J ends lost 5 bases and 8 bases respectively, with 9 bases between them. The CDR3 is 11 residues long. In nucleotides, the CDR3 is TGTGCCAGCAGTCCACCAAAAGGCTACACCTTC. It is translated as CASSPPKGYTF.

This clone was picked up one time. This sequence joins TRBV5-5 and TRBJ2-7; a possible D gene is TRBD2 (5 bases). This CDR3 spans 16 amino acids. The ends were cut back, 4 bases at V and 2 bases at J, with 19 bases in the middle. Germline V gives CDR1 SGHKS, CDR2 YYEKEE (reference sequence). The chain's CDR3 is CASSQELASVTYEQYF. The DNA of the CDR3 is TGTGCCAGCAGCCAGGAGCTAGCTTCAGTCACCTACGAGCAGTACTTC.

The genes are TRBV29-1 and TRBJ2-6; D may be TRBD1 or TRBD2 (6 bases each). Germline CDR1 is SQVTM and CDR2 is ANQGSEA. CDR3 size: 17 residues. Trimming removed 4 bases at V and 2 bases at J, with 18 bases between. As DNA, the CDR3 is TGCAGCGTTGCTCCGTTGGGGGGCGGTACTGGGGCCAACGTCCTGACTTTC. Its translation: CSVAPLGGGTGANVLTF.

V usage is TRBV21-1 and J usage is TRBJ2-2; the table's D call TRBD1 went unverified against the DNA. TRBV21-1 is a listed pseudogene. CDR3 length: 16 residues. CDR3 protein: CASTVGPQVGTGELFF. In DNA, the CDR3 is TGTGCCAGCACTGTTGGTCCCCAGGTCGGCACCGGGGAGCTGTTTTTT.

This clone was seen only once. The CDR3 sequence is CASSISLAGANEQFF. In nucleotides, the CDR3 is TGTGCCAGCAGCATAAGCCTAGCGGGAGCAAATGAGCAGTTCTTC. V is TRBV7-3 and J is TRBJ2-1; 10 positions match TRBD2. This CDR3 contains 15 residues. The V segment lost 5 bases and the J segment 7 bases; nucleotides outside the gene matches: 8. The germline V gene encodes CDR1 SGHTA and CDR2 FQGTGA.

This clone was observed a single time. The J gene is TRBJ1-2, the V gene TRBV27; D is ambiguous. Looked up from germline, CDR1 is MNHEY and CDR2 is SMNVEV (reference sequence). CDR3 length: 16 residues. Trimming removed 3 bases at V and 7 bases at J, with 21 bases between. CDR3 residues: CASSFGHRGFVFGYTF. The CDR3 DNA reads TGTGCCAGCAGTTTCGGTCATCGTGGGTTCGTATTTGGCTACACCTTC.

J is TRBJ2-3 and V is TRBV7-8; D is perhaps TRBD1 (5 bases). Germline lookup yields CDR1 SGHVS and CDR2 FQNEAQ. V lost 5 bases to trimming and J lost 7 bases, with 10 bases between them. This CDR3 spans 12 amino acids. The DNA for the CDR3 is TGTGCCAGCAGCCCGACAGATTATACGCAGTATTTT. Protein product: CASSPTDYTQYF. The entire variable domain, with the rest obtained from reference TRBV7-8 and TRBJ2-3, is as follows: GAGVSQSPRYKVAKRGQDVALRCDPISGHVSLFWYQQALGQGPEFLTYFQNEAQLDKSGLPSDRFFAERPEGSVSTLKIQRTQQEDSAVYLCASSPTDYTQYFGPGTRLTVL.